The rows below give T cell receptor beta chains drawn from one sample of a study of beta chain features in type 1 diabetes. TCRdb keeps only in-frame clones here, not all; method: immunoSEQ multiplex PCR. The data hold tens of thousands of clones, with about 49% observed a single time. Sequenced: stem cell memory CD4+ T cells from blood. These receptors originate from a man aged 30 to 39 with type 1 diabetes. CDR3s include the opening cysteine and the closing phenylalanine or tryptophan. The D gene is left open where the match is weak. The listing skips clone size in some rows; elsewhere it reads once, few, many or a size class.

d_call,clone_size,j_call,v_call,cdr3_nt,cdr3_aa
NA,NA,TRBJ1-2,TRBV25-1,TGTGCCAGCAGTGGCCCCGGGTTACACTATGGCTACACCTTC,CASSGPGLHYGYTF
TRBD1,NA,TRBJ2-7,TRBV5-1,TGCGCCAGCAGCCCACAGGGGGCCGAGCAGTACTTC,CASSPQGAEQYF
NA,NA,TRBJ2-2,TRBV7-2,TGTGCCAGCAGCTTCCCCATCGGGGAGCTGTTTTTT,CASSFPIGELFF
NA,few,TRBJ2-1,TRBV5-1,TGCGCCAGCAGCTTGGAATTCGTCAGGGGCCCCCAGGAGCAGTTCTTC,CASSLEFVRGPQEQFF
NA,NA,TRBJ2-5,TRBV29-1,TGCAGCGTTGCACGTAGCGGTGGGGAGACCCAGTACTTC,CSVARSGGETQYF
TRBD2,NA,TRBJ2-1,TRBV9,TGTGCCAGCAGTCCCCGTCAATCGGGGGGGGCGGTCAATGAGCAGTTCTTC,CASSPRQSGGAVNEQFF
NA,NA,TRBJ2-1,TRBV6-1,TGTGCCAGCAGTGACCCCCTCCATGAGCAGTTCTTC,CASSDPLHEQFF
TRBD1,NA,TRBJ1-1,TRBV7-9,TGTGCCAGCAGCGAATCCGGGACAGTGAACACTGAAGCTTTCTTT,CASSESGTVNTEAFF
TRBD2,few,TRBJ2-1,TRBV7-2,TGTGCCAGCAGCTTCCAGCGGGGGGGCCGGAATGAGCAGTTCTTC,CASSFQRGGRNEQFF
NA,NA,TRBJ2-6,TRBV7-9,TGTGCCAGCAGCCCCCCGGGGGACGCTTACTCTGGGGCCAACGTCCTGACTTTC,CASSPPGDAYSGANVLTF
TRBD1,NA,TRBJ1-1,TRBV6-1,TGTGCCAGCAGTAAAGACAGGGCAAGTAACACTGAAGCTTTCTTT,CASSKDRASNTEAFF
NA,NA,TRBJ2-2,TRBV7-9,TGTGCCAGCAGCCCAGAGGACGGGGAGCTGTTTTTT,CASSPEDGELFF
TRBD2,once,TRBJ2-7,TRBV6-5,TGTGCCAGCAGTTACTTGTCCGGGACTAGGGTTGTCGAGCAGTACTTC,CASSYLSGTRVVEQYF
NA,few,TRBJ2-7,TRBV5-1,TGCGCCAGCAGCTCGCGGTCGAGCTCCTACGAGCAGTACTTC,CASSSRSSSYEQYF
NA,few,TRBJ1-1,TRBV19,TGTGCCAGTAGTGAACAGACAAACACTGAAGCTTTCTTT,CASSEQTNTEAFF
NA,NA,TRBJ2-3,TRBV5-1,TGCGCCAGCAGCTTGGACCCGGGCGGAGGTACGCAGTATTTT,CASSLDPGGGTQYF
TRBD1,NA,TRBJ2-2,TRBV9,TGTGCCAGCAGCGAGAGGGACAGGGCCGGGGAGCTGTTTTTT,CASSERDRAGELFF
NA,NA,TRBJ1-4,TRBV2,TGTGCCAGCAGTGGGCAGTTTAATGAAAAACTGTTTTTT,CASSGQFNEKLFF
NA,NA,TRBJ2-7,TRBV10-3,TGTGCCATCAGTGAGTCGGGCGGGTTAAGCTCCTACGAGCAGTACTTC,CAISESGGLSSYEQYF
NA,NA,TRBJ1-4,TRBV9,TGTGCCAGCAGCAACATCGGAGGTGCCCCTAATGAAAAACTGTTTTTT,CASSNIGGAPNEKLFF
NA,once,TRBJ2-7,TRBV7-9,TGTGCCAGCAGCTTAACTACAGGGTGGTCCTACGAGCAGTACTTC,CASSLTTGWSYEQYF
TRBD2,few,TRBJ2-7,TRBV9,TGTGCCAGCAGCGTCGGACTAGCGGGCACCTACGAGCAGTACTTC,CASSVGLAGTYEQYF